Each of the 22 T cell receptor beta chains below was sequenced from the same sample in a study of cytomegalovirus exposure and HLA in healthy donors. Primers for the PCR totalled 60 Vbeta and 13 Jbeta. Repertoires were generated with immunoSEQ multiplex PCR, while TCRdb's copy carries only in-frame clones and drops some. The sample has roughly 140,000 clones, about four fifths seen once. The sample consisted of PBMCs. The receptor set was obtained from a man aged 25 to 40 in good health and CMV-seronegative.

The genes are TRBV4-1 and TRBJ2-3, with a tentative D call TRBD2 (6 bases). CDR3 length: 20 residues. From germline, CDR1 is MGHRA and CDR2 YSYEKL. The V and J ends lost 0 bases and 0 bases respectively, with 22 bases between them. The CDR3 nucleotides are TGCGCCAGCAGCCAAGAAAGTGGCTCTCTGTTAGCGGAGAGCACAGATACGCAGTATTTT. This gives the protein CASSQESGSLLAESTDTQYF.

V usage is TRBV7-3 and J usage is TRBJ2-1, with D maybe TRBD2 (6 bases). Between the trimmed V and J ends, which lost 3 bases and 0 bases, there was a span of 15 bases. This CDR3 spans 17 amino acids. CDR1 SGHTA and CDR2 FQGTGA come from the germline V gene. CDR3 sequence reads: CASSFGPYGSSYNEQFF. The CDR3 bases are TGTGCCAGCAGCTTCGGACCCTACGGGAGCTCCTACAATGAGCAGTTCTTC.

J is TRBJ1-3 and V is TRBV19; D remains ambiguous. CDR1 and CDR2 from the germline V gene are LNHDA and SQIVND (reference sequence). V gave up 5 bases and J gave up 0 bases, with 11 bases separating them. The CDR3 is 15 residues long. The CDR3 reads CASSQQISSGNTIYF. CDR3 in DNA: TGTGCCAGTAGTCAACAGATAAGCTCTGGAAACACCATATATTTT.

The chain employs TRBV4-1 and TRBJ1-1, with 7 bases identical to TRBD1. CDR1 is MGHRA and CDR2 is YSYEKL in the germline V gene. This CDR3 spans 18 amino acids. The J segment lost 4 bases and the V segment lost 4 bases, leaving 18 bases of the junction unmatched. CDR3 coding DNA: TGCGCCAGCAGCCGCCAACCGGGACAGTCGACAATCGGCACTGAAGCTTTCTTT. It codes for CASSRQPGQSTIGTEAFF.

This clone was recorded a few times. This chain joins TRBV27 and TRBJ2-7; D might be TRBD1 (5 bases). The germline gives CDR1 MNHEY, CDR2 SMNVEV (reference sequence). The CDR3 length is 16 residues. The ends were cut back, 2 bases at V and 3 bases at J, with 17 bases in the middle. CDR3 nucleotide sequence: TGTGCCAGCAGTTTAAGGGGCCCCCCGGTTGACTACGAGCAGTACTTC. Translation gives CASSLRGPPVDYEQYF.

This clone was observed once. The CDR3 is CASSTRTGGDREAFF. The CDR3 nucleotides read TGTGCCAGTAGTACACGGACAGGGGGAGATCGAGAAGCTTTCTTT. The chain links TRBV19 to TRBJ1-1; 10 bases line up with TRBD1. Per germline, CDR1 LNHDA and CDR2 SQIVND (reference sequence). V gave up 4 bases and J gave up 8 bases; unmatched junction bases: 10. CDR3 length: 15 amino acids. Based on the CDR3 plus reference TRBV19 and TRBJ1-1, the full variable domain is DGGITQSPKYLFRKEGQNVTLSCEQNLNHDAMYWYRQDPGQGLRLIYYSQIVNDFQKGDIAEGYSVSREKKESFPLTVTSAQKNPTAFYLCASSTRTGGDREAFFGQGTRLTVV.

This rearrangement joins TRBV10-3 to TRBJ1-2; 7 bases line up with TRBD1. Losses at the gene ends were 5 bases for V and 8 bases for J; bases not matched to a gene: 8. There are 13 residues in the CDR3. In germline, CDR1 is ENHRY, CDR2 SYGVKD. DNA for the CDR3: TGTGCCATCAGTAGACAGGGAACGGACGGCTACACCTTC. Encoded protein: CAISRQGTDGYTF.

The chain couples TRBV15 to TRBJ1-1; unclear D gene. The CDR3 has 15 residues. Deletions cut 5 bases from V and 1 base from J, with 14 bases between. Looked up from germline, CDR1 is LNHNV and CDR2 is YYDKDF (reference sequence). CDR3 DNA: TGTGCCACCAGCCTCGGAGAATACCCGAACACTGAAGCTTTCTTT. This codes for CATSLGEYPNTEAFF. Full variable domain (remainder filled in from reference TRBV15 and TRBJ1-1): DAMVIQNPRYQVTQFGKPVTLSCSQTLNHNVMYWYQQKSSQAPKLLFHYYDKDFNNEADTPDNFQSRRPNTSFCFLDIRSPGLGDTAMYLCATSLGEYPNTEAFFGQGTRLTVV.

The V call is TRBV2, the J call TRBJ2-5; TRBD1 aligns across 7 bases. With V trimmed by 6 bases and J by 10 bases, 5 bases remained unmatched. The CDR3 has 11 amino acids. Germline CDR1 reads SNHLY; CDR2 reads FYNNEI. The CDR3 DNA reads TGTGCCAGCAGGACAGGGTGCGACCAGTACTTC. Protein product: CASRTGCDQYF.

V usage is TRBV18 and J usage is TRBJ1-1; tentative D call: TRBD1 (6 bases). Germline values: CDR1 KGHSH, CDR2 LQKENI. V lost 6 bases, J lost 8 bases, and 13 bases lay in between. The CDR3 totals 12 residues. The CDR3 loop is CASSPGQQEAFF. Here the CDR3 DNA reads TGTGCCAGCTCCCCGGGACAACAAGAAGCTTTCTTT. The full variable domain, completed using reference TRBV18 and TRBJ1-1, is NAGVMQNPRHLVRRRGQEARLRCSPMKGHSHVYWYRQLPEEGLKFMVYLQKENIIDESGMPKERFSAEFPKEGPSILRIQQVVRGDSAAYFCASSPGQQEAFFGQGTRLTVV.

The table lists this clone with a few counts. V is TRBV6-1 and J is TRBJ1-1; 8 bases fit TRBD1. This CDR3 has 14 residues. V was clipped by 2 bases and J by 3 bases; unmatched bases: 2. Germline CDR1 reads MNHNS; CDR2 reads SASEGT. Here the CDR3 DNA reads TGTGCCAGCAGTGAAACAGGGGGTTACACTGAAGCTTTCTTT. Protein product: CASSETGGYTEAFF.

The CDR3 loop is CASSLGQGTGELFF. The CDR3 region has the DNA TGTGCCAGCAGTTTAGGGCAGGGTACCGGGGAGCTGTTTTTT. This chain connects TRBV28 to TRBJ2-2; weak D call: TRBD1 (5 bases). This CDR3 has 14 amino acids. V was pared by 2 bases and J by 5 bases, with 9 bases between. Germline loops: CDR1 MDHEN, CDR2 SYDVKM.

J is TRBJ2-7 and V is TRBV6-5; no reliable D call. Trimming took off 8 bases at V and 0 bases at J, with 8 bases between the two ends. CDR1 MNHEY and CDR2 SVGAGI come from the germline V gene. CDR3 length: 12 residues. The CDR3 loop reads CASQRSSYEQYF. In nucleotides, the CDR3 is TGTGCCAGCCAGCGTAGCTCCTACGAGCAGTACTTC.

In this sample, this clone turned up once. The genes are TRBV9 and TRBJ1-1, with D possibly being TRBD1 (5 bases). V lost 2 bases, J lost 1 base, and 12 bases lay in between. There are 15 residues in the CDR3. The V gene's germline CDR1 is SGDLS and CDR2 YYNGEE. The CDR3 DNA reads TGTGCCAGCAGCGTCGAGGGACTGGGGAACACTGAAGCTTTCTTT. This encodes CASSVEGLGNTEAFF.

V is TRBV27 and J is TRBJ2-7; the match to TRBD2 covers 11 bases. Germline trimming cut 4 bases from V and 4 bases from J; bases unmatched to any gene: 3. Germline assignment: CDR1 MNHEY and CDR2 SMNVEV (reference sequence). This CDR3 comprises 14 residues. The CDR3 here is CASSSTSGTYEQYF. The CDR3 coding sequence is TGTGCCAGCAGTTCGACTAGCGGGACTTACGAGCAGTACTTC.

The J gene is TRBJ1-2, the V gene TRBV6-5; D might be TRBD1 (6 bases). This CDR3 is 13 amino acids long. Germline CDR1 reads MNHEY; CDR2 reads SVGAGI. With 6 bases removed from V and 1 base from J, the gap between germline ends came to 9 bases. The CDR3 is CASRMDSNYGYTF. CDR3 bases: TGTGCCAGCAGAATGGACAGTAACTATGGCTACACCTTC.

This clone was seen a few times. V usage is TRBV18 and J usage is TRBJ2-7, with TRBD2 matching 16 bases. The CDR3 loop spans 18 amino acids. V shed 3 bases, J shed 5 bases, and the junction held 10 bases outside the gene matches. Germline V CDR1 and CDR2: KGHSH, LQKENI. The chain's CDR3 is CASSPGTSGRARNHEQYF. The CDR3 DNA reads TGTGCCAGCTCACCTGGGACTAGCGGGAGGGCCAGAAACCACGAGCAGTACTTC. Full variable domain (missing parts from reference TRBV18 and TRBJ2-7): NAGVMQNPRHLVRRRGQEARLRCSPMKGHSHVYWYRQLPEEGLKFMVYLQKENIIDESGMPKERFSAEFPKEGPSILRIQQVVRGDSAAYFCASSPGTSGRARNHEQYFGPGTRLTVT.

The chain joins TRBV7-9 to TRBJ2-5; 8 positions agree with TRBD1. The J call could be wrong; TRBJ2-7 is a better fit for the DNA end. In germline, CDR1 is SEHNR, CDR2 FQNEAQ (reference sequence). CDR3 size: 13 residues. CDR3 protein: CASSRQGKYEQYF. CDR3 DNA: TGTGCCAGCAGCAGACAGGGGAAATACGAGCAGTACTTC.

This chain connects TRBV5-6 to TRBJ2-5, with D maybe TRBD1 (6 bases). Trimming pared 6 bases from V and 2 bases from J, leaving 20 bases between. This CDR3 has 16 amino acids. Germline CDR1 and CDR2: SGHDT and YYEEEE. The CDR3 loop reads CASTPTGHLTQETQYF. CDR3 DNA: TGTGCCAGCACCCCGACGGGACATCTAACTCAAGAGACCCAGTACTTC.

V gene TRBV10-2 combines with J gene TRBJ2-7, with TRBD2 matching over 9 bases. The V segment lost 10 bases and the J segment 2 bases; nucleotides outside the gene matches: 12. CDR1 and CDR2 from the germline V gene are WSHSY and SAAADI. The CDR3 is made up of 15 amino acids. CDR3 sequence: CATQTGAGGPYEQYF. DNA of the CDR3: TGCGCCACCCAAACAGGGGCGGGGGGGCCCTACGAGCAGTACTTC.

The rearrangement uses TRBV6-5 and TRBJ1-4; 8 bases are a match to TRBD1. J was trimmed by 3 bases and V by 6 bases; bases with no gene match: 6. This CDR3 spans 15 amino acids. CDR1 and CDR2 from the germline V gene are MNHEY and SVGAGI. The CDR3 bases are TGTGCCAGCAGGCAGGCAGGGGGCCCTAATGAAAAACTGTTTTTT. It translates to CASRQAGGPNEKLFF.

V and J are TRBV5-1 and TRBJ2-2; 9 nucleotides match TRBD1. Germline-derived CDR1 and CDR2 are SGHRS and YFSETQ. The CDR3 covers 16 residues. The V gene end was trimmed by 0 bases and the J gene end by 1 base; junction bases not matched to a gene: 1. CDR3 protein: CASSLGDRVNTGELFF. CDR3 coding DNA: TGCGCCAGCAGCTTGGGGGACAGGGTGAACACCGGGGAGCTGTTTTTT.